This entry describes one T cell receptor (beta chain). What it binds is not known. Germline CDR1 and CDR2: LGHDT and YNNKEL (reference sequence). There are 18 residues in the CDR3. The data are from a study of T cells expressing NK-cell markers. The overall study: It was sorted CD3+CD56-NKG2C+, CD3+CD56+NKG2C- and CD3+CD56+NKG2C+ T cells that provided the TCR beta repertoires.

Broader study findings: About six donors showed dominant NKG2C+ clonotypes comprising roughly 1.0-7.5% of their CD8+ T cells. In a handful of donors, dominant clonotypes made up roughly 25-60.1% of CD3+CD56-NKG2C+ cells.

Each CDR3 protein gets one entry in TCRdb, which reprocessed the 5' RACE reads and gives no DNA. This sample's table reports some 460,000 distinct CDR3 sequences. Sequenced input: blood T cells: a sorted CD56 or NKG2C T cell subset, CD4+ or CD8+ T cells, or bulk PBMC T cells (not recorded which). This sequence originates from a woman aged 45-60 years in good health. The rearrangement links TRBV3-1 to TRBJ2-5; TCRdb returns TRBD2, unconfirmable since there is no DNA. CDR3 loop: CASSQELRLAGGSETQYF.